This TCR beta chain was retrieved from a study of metastatic and nonmetastatic thyroid tumors. Nobody among the patients had been given any treatment before thyroid surgery. TCRdb re-called the PCR reads through MiXCR. The data show some 4,100 clones, around a third seen once. Whole-study results and caveats: Versus benign nodules, malignant thyroid tumors reportedly had significantly higher TCR beta diversity, in blood and tumor.

This clone was seen a handful of times. What it binds is unknown. CDR1 and CDR2 from the germline V gene are MNHNS and SASEGT. V shed 6 bases and J shed 3 bases, with 17 bases lying between them. The length of the CDR3 is 16 residues. The clonotype originates from a male donor with papillary thyroid cancer or a benign thyroid nodule (not recorded which). Some clones in this sample may be carry-over from other donors' samples. The chain combines TRBV6-1 with TRBJ1-4; D uncertain. The sequencing input was adjacent normal tissue. This chain's CDR3 is CASSARVSVANEKLFF. The CDR3 DNA reads TGTGCCAGCAGCGCCCGAGTGTCGGTGGCTAATGAAAAACTGTTTTTT.